This T cell receptor (beta chain) originates from a study of blood T cell repertoires in COVID-19. Study-wide context: Sites in the United States, Italy and Spain provided acute and convalescent COVID-19 samples.

With regard to this clone: Germline is not matched at one junction end, which may reflect a read error.

Per the study methods: Nucleated cell counts were estimated from reference gene primer amplification. Sequenced by immunoSEQ multiplex PCR; TCRdb stores in-frame clones only, minus some. The V and J calls and clone size come from that table; D and trimming were worked out from the DNA. The repertoire holds hundreds of thousands of clones, with 89% as singletons. This CDR3 comprises 13 residues. Germline lookup yields CDR1 SSHAT and CDR2 FNYEAQ (reference sequence). Sequenced: peripheral blood. This sequence originates from a woman aged 25-40 years with COVID-19, enrolled during active disease. The gene calls are TRBV7-7 and TRBJ2-1; 9 nucleotides align to TRBD1. The CDR3 region has the DNA TGTGCTAGCAGCCCGGACAGGGGTCATGAGCAGTTCTTC. This codes for CASSPDRGHEQFF.